These 10 T cell receptor beta chains were sequenced from one sample in a study of T cells expressing NK-cell markers. No DNA is given; TCRdb re-called the 5' RACE reads and lists each CDR3 protein once. This sample lists 550,000 to 600,000 distinct CDR3 sequences; its ten largest clones have roughly 3.4%. The sequenced material came from blood T cells: a sorted CD56 or NKG2C T cell subset, CD4+ or CD8+ T cells, or bulk PBMC T cells (not recorded which). These receptors all stem from a man younger than 30 in good health.

The rearrangement joins TRBV24-1 to TRBJ2-2; the TCRdb call, TRBD2, lacks DNA for checking. This CDR3 has 18 amino acids. Germline V CDR1 and CDR2: KGHDR, SFDVKD. The CDR3 here is CATSDGGLAGRRTGELFF.

The chain combines TRBV12-3 or TRBV12-4 with TRBJ1-4; the D call of TRBD1 rests on TCRdb alone, since no DNA is present to check it. The CDR3 consists of 12 residues. CDR3 region: CASTGQPEKLFF.

The V and J genes are TRBV28 and TRBJ2-7; TCRdb indicates TRBD2, and absent DNA this call remains unverified. Per germline, CDR1 MDHEN and CDR2 SYDVKM. The CDR3 has 16 residues. CDR3 residues: CASSFMGSGPSYEQYF.

This chain joins TRBV5-1 and TRBJ2-7; TCRdb picks TRBD1, but there is no DNA to check that call. Germline V gene lookup returns CDR1 SGHRS and CDR2 YFSETQ. The CDR3 is 14 residues long. This CDR3 is CASSLGTANYEQYF.

The chain employs TRBV28 and TRBJ2-2; TCRdb gives TRBD1 as the D gene, but with no DNA this cannot be confirmed. Germline V CDR1 and CDR2: MDHEN, SYDVKM. The CDR3 has 13 amino acids. This CDR3 is CATRGPPPGELFF.

The V gene is TRBV27, the J gene TRBJ1-1; the TCRdb D gene call, TRBD1, has no DNA to confirm it. The CDR3 has 14 residues. The V gene's germline CDR1 is MNHEY and CDR2 SMNVEV (reference sequence). The CDR3 reads CASSLSTEYGPAFF.

The V and J genes are TRBV28 and TRBJ1-4; the TCRdb D gene call, TRBD1, has no DNA to confirm it. This CDR3 is 15 amino acids long. Germline V gene sequence: CDR1 MDHEN, CDR2 SYDVKM. The chain's CDR3 is CASSSGQPGNEKLFF.

The J gene is TRBJ2-3, the V gene TRBV6-5. Per germline, CDR1 MNHEY and CDR2 SVGAGI. The CDR3 has 13 residues. The CDR3 here is CASISPATDTQYF.

V usage is TRBV10-3 and J usage is TRBJ2-5. Germline V gene lookup returns CDR1 ENHRY and CDR2 SYGVKD. There are 16 residues in the CDR3. The CDR3 loop is CAISESRPNGQETQYF.

The rearrangement joins TRBV4-3 to TRBJ2-3; TCRdb lists TRBD1, though no DNA is available to test this call. Germline-derived CDR1 and CDR2 are LGHNA and YSLEER. The CDR3 runs to 15 residues. CDR3 sequence reads: CASSQSWGAGDTQYF.